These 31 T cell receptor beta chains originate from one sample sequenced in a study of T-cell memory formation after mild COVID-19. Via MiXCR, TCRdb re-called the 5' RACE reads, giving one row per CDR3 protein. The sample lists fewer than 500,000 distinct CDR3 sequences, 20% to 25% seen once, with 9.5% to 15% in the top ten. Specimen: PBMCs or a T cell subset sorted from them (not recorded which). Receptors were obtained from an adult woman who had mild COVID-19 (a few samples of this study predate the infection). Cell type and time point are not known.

The CDR3: CASSLDHGLGTEAFF. DNA for the CDR3: TGTGCCAGCAGCTTGGATCATGGCCTCGGCACTGAAGCTTTCTTT. The V gene is TRBV5-5, the J gene TRBJ1-1; no clear D. The CDR3 is 15 amino acids. Germline values: CDR1 SGHKS, CDR2 YYEKEE (reference sequence). With 0 bases removed from V and 4 bases from J, the gap between germline ends came to 13 bases.

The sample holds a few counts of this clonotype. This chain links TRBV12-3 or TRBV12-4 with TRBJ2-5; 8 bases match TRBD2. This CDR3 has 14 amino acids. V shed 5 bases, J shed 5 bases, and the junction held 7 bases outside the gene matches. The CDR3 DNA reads TGTGCCAGCAGTAGGCGGGGGGCCCGTGAGACCCAGTACTTC. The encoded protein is CASSRRGARETQYF.

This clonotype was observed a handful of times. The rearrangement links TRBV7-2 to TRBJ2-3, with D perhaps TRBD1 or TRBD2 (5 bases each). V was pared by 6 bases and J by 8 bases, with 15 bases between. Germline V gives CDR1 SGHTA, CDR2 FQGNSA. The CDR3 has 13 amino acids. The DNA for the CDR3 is TGTGCCAGCAGTTCACTAGATGGGGGTACGCAGTATTTT. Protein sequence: CASSSLDGGTQYF.

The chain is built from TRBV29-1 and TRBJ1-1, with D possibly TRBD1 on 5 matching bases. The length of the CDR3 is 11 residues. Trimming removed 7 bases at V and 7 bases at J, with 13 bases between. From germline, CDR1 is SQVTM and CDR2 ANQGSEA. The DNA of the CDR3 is TGCAGCGCCAACTCGGGGCGTGAAGCTTTCTTT. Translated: CSANSGREAFF.

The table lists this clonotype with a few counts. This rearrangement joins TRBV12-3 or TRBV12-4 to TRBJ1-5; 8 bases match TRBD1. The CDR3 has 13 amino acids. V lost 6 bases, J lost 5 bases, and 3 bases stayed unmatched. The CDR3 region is CASRNRGDQPQHF. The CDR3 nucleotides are TGTGCCAGCAGGAACAGGGGGGATCAGCCCCAGCATTTT.

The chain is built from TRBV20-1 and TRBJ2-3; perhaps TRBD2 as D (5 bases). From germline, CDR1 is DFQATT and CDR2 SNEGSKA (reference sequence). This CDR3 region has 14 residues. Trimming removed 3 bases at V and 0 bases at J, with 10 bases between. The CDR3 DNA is TGCAGTGCTAGGCCGACTAAGAGCACAGATACGCAGTATTTT. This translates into CSARPTKSTDTQYF.

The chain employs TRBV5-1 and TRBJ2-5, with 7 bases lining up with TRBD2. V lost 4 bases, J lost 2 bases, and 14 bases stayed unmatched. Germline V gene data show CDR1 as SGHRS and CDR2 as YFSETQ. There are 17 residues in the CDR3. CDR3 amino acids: CASSRAIAGELQETQYF. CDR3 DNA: TGCGCCAGCAGCCGCGCCATAGCGGGCGAATTACAAGAGACCCAGTACTTC.

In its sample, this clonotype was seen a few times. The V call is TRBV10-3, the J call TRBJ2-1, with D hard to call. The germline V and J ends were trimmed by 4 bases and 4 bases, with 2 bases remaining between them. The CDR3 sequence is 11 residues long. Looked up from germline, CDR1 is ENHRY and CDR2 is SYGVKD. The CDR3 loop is CAISVYNEQFF. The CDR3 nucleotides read TGTGCCATCAGTGTTTACAATGAGCAGTTCTTC.

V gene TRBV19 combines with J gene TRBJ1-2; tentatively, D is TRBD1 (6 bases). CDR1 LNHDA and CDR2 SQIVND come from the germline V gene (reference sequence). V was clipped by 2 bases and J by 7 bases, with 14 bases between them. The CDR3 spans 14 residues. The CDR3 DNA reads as TGTGCCAGTAGTATATCATCCACAGGGCCTGGCTACACCTTC. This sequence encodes CASSISSTGPGYTF.

Written as DNA, the CDR3 is TGCGCCAGCAGCCAAGAAGGCCGGAGGGGTGAAAAACTGTTTTTT. This encodes CASSQEGRRGEKLFF. The rearrangement uses TRBV4-3 and TRBJ1-4; perhaps TRBD1 as D (5 bases). Trimming pared 0 bases from V and 7 bases from J, leaving 12 bases between. The CDR3 has 15 residues. Per the germline V gene, CDR1 is LGHNA and CDR2 is YSLEER.

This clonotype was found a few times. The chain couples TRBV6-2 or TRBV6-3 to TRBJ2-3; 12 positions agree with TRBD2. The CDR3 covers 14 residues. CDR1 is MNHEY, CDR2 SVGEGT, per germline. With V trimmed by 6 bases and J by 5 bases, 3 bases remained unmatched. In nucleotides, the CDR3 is TGTGCCAGCAGCACGGGACTAGCGGGAGATACGCAGTATTTT. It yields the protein CASSTGLAGDTQYF.

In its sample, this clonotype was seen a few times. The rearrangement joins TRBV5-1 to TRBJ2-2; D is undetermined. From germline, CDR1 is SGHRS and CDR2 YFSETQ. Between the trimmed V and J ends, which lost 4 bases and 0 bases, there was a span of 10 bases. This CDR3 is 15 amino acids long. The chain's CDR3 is CASSRDLTNTGELFF. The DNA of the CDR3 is TGCGCCAGCAGCCGCGACCTAACGAACACCGGGGAGCTGTTTTTT.

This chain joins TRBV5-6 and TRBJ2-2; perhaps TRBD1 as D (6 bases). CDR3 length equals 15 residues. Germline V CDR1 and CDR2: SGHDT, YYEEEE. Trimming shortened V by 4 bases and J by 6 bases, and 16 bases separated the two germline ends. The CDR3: CASSILYRAPGELFF. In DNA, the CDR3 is TGTGCCAGCAGCATACTATACAGGGCACCCGGGGAGCTGTTTTTT.

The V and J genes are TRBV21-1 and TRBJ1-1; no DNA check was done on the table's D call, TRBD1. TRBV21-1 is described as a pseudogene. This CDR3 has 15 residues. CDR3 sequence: CASSKAGQMNTEAFF. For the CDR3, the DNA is TGTGCCAGCAGCAAAGCGGGACAGATGAACACTGAAGCTTTCTTT.

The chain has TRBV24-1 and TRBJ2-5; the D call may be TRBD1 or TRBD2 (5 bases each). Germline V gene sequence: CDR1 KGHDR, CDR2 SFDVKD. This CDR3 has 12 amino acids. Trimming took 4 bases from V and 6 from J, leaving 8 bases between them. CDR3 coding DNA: TGTGCCACCAGTGAGAGGGGTCAGACCCAGTACTTC. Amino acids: CATSERGQTQYF.

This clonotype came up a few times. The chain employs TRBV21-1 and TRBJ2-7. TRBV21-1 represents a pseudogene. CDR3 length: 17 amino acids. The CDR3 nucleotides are TGTGCCAGCAGCAAATGGGCTGGCACAGGGAGCTCCTACGAGCAGTACTTC. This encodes CASSKWAGTGSSYEQYF.

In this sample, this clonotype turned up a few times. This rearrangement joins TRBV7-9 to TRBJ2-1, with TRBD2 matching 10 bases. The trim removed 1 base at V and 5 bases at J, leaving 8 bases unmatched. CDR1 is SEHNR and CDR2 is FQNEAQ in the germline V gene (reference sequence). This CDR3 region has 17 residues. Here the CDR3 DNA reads TGTGCCAGCAGCTTAGGAGCATCCGGACTAGCGGACAATGAGCAGTTCTTC. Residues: CASSLGASGLADNEQFF. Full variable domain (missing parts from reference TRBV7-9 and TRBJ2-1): DTGVSQNPRHKITKRGQNVTFRCDPISEHNRLYWYRQTLGQGPEFLTYFQNEAQLEKSRLLSDRFSAERPKGSFSTLEIQRTEQGDSAMYLCASSLGASGLADNEQFFGPGTRLTVL.

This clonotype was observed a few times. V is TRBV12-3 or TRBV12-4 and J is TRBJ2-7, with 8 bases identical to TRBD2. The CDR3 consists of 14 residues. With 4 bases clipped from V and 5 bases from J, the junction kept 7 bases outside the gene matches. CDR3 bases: TGTGCCAGCAGTTGGAGCGGGAGTCATGACGAGCAGTACTTC. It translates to CASSWSGSHDEQYF.

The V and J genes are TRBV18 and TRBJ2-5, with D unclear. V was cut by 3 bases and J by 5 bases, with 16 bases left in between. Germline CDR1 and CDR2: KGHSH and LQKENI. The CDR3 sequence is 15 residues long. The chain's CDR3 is CASSPWARGQETQYF. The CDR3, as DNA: TGTGCCAGCTCACCGTGGGCTAGAGGTCAGGAGACCCAGTACTTC.

CDR3 sequence reads: CASSLAALAGGFHEQFF. CDR3 coding DNA: TGTGCCAGCAGCTTAGCTGCTCTAGCGGGGGGTTTTCATGAGCAGTTCTTC. The V and J genes are TRBV13 and TRBJ2-1; 11 positions match TRBD2. The CDR3 length is 17 residues. Trimming removed 1 base from V and 8 bases from J; junction bases left unmatched: 10. In germline, CDR1 is PRHDT, CDR2 FYEKMQ (reference sequence).

Here the CDR3 reads CAWASGLSSYEQYF. CDR3 sequence (DNA): TGTGCCTGGGCCTCCGGACTCTCCTCCTACGAGCAGTACTTC. This rearrangement joins TRBV30 to TRBJ2-7; D is possibly TRBD2 (5 bases). Germline V CDR1 and CDR2: GTSNPN, SVGIG (reference sequence). Deletions cut 5 bases from V and 0 bases from J, with 14 bases between. This CDR3 is built from 14 residues. Filled out from reference TRBV30 and TRBJ2-7, the complete variable domain reads SQTIHQWPATLVQPVGSPLSLECTVEGTSNPNLYWYRQAAGRGLQLLFYSVGIGQISSEVPQNLSASRPQDRQFILSSKKLLLSDSGFYLCAWASGLSSYEQYFGPGTRLTVT.

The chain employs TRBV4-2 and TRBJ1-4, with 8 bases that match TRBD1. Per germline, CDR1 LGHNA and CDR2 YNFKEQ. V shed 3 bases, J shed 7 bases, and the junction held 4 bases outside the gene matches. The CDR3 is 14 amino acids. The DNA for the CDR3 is TGTGCCAGCAGCCACACGGACAGGGCTGAAAAACTGTTTTTT. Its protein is CASSHTDRAEKLFF.

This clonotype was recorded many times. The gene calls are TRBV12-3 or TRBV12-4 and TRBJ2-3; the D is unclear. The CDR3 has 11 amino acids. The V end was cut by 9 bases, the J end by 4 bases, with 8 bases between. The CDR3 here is CASSRADTQYF. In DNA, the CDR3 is TGTGCCAGTTCAAGGGCAGATACGCAGTATTTT.

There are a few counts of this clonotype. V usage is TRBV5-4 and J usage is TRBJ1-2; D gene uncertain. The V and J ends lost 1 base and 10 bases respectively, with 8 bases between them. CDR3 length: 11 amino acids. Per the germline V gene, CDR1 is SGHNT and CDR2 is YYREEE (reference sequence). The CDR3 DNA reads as TGTGCCAGCAGCTTGTTCGGACCCTACACCTTC. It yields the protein CASSLFGPYTF.

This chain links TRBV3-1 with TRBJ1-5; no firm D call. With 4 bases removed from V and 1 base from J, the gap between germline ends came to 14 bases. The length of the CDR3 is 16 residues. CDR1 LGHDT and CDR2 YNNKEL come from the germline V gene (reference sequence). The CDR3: CASSLAGSRSNQPQHF. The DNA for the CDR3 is TGTGCCAGCAGCCTCGCCGGGTCGAGGAGCAATCAGCCCCAGCATTTT. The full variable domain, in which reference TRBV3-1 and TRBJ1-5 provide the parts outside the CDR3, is DTAVSQTPKYLVTQMGNDKSIKCEQNLGHDTMYWYKQDSKKFLKIMFSYNNKELIINETVPNRFSPKSPDKAHLNLHINSLELGDSAVYFCASSLAGSRSNQPQHFGDGTRLSIL.

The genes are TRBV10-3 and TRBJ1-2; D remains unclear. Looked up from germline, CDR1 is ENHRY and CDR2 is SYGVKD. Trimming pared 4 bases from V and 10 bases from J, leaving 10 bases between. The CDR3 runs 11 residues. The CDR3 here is CAISGSADYTF. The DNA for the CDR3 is TGTGCCATCAGTGGGTCAGCAGACTACACCTTC.

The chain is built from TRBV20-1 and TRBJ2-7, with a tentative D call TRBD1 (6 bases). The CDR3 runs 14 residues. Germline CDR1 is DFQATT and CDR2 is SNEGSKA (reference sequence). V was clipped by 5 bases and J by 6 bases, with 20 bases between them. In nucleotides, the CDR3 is TGCAGTGCTGCCCCGACACAGGGCTCCACCGAGCAGTACTTC. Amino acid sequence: CSAAPTQGSTEQYF.

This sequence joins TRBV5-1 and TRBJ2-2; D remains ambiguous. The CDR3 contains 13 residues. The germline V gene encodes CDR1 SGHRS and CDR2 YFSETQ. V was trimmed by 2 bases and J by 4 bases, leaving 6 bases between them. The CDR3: CASSFALTGELFF. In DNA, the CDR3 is TGCGCCAGCAGCTTCGCGCTCACCGGGGAGCTGTTTTTT.

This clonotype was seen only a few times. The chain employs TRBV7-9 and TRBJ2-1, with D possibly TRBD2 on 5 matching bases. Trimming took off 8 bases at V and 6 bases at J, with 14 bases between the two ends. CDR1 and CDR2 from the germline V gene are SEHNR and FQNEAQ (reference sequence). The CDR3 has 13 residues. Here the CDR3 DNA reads TGTGCCAGCTCCGAGGGAGCGTTCAATGAGCAGTTCTTC. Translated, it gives CASSEGAFNEQFF.

CDR3 loop: CASKRDSPNQPQHF. DNA for the CDR3: TGTGCCAGCAAGCGGGACAGTCCGAATCAGCCCCAGCATTTT. V is TRBV12-3 or TRBV12-4 and J is TRBJ1-5; 7 positions agree with TRBD1. The CDR3 extends over 14 amino acids. Trimming removed 7 bases from V and 4 bases from J; junction bases left unmatched: 7.

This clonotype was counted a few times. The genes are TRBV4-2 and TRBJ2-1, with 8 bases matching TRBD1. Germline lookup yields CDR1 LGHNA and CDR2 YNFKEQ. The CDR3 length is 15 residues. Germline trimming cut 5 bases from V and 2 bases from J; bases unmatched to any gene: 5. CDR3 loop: CASSTQGAPYNEQFF. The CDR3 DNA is TGTGCCAGCAGCACGCAGGGGGCCCCCTACAATGAGCAGTTCTTC.